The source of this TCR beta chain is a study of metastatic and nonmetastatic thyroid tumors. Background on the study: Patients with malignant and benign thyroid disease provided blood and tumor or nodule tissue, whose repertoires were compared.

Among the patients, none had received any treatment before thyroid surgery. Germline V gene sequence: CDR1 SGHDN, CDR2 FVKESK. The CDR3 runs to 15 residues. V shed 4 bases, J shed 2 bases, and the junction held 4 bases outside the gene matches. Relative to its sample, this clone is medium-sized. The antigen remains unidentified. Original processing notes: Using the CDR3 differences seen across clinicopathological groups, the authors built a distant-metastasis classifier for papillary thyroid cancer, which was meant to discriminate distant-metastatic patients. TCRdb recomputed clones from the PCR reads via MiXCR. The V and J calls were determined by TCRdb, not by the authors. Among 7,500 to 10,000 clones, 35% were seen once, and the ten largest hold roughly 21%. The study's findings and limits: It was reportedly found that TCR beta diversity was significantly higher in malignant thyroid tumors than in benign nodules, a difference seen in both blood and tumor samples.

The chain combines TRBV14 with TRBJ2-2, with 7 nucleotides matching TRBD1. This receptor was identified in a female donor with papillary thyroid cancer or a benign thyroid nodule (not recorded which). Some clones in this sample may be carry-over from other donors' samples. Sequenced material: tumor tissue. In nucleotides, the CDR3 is TGTGCCAGCAGCCTTGGACAGGATAACACCGGGGAGCTGTTTTTT. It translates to CASSLGQDNTGELFF.